The source of this T cell receptor (beta chain) is a study of blood T cell repertoires in COVID-19. For the study at large: COVID-19 samples collected from the United States, Italy and Spain covered acute and convalescent phases. T cells, B-cell-depleted T cells, or PBMCs provided the cDNA or gDNA that served as material.

In the original workflow: The authors estimated nucleated cell counts from reference gene primer amplification. Here immunoSEQ multiplex PCR was the method, and the copy in TCRdb shows in-frame clones only, minus some. For V, J and clone size, that table is used; D and trimming come from the DNA. The sample has approximately 150,000 clones; approximately 75% are singletons. The sequencing sample was made of peripheral blood. The sequence derives from a human donor in a cohort sampled during active COVID-19.

CDR3 coding DNA: TGTGCCAGCAGCACCGGACAGGGGAGAGATACGCAGTATTTT. Protein sequence: CASSTGQGRDTQYF. The V and J genes are TRBV5-4 and TRBJ2-3, with 9 bases matching TRBD1. The CDR3 runs to 14 residues. Germline V gene data show CDR1 as SGHNT and CDR2 as YYREEE (reference sequence). With 4 bases clipped from V and 5 bases from J, the junction kept 5 bases outside the gene matches.